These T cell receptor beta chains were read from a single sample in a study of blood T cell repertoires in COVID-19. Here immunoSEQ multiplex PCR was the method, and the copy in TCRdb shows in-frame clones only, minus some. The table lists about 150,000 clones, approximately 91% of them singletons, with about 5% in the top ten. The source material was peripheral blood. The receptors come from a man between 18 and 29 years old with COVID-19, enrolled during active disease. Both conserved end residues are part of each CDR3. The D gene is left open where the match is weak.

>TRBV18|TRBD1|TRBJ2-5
CASRLQGSWETQYF
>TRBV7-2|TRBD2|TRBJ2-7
CASSLRGGLAGVGEQYF
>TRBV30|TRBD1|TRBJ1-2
CARTKRGQNYGYTF
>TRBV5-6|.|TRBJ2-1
CASSLASGDYNEQFF
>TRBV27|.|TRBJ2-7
CASSYGRGSEQYF
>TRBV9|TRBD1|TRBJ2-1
CASSEQGAIDDEQFF
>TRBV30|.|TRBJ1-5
CAWSIGGNQPQHF
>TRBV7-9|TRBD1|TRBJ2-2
CASSLISGTLTGHTGELFF
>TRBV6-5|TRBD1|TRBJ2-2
CASRRTGSPGELFF
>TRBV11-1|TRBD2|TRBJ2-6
CASSLARGLAGVGANVLTF
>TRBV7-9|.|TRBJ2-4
CASSFAHLGLSSDF
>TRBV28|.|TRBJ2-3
CASSFRVSSDTQYF
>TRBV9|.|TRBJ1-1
CASSGLGGRQFF
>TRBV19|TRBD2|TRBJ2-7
CASSIDRAAGVHEQYF
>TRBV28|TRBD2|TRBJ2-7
CASSLEFWGGSYEQYF
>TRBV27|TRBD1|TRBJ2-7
CASSLSGGWYEQYF
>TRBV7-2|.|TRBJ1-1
CASSLSAQHHTEAFF
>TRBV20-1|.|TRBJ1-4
CSASPGEKLLF
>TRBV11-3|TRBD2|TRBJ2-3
CASSDRTSGSDTQYF
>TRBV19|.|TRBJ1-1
CASIGESYTEAFF
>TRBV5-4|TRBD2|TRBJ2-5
CASSPFVGGGTETQYF
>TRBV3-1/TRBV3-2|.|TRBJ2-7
CASSRRDPTYEQYF
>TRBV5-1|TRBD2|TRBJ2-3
CASSPNPSGTSTDTQYF
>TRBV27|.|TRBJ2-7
CASSLRGFSYEQYF
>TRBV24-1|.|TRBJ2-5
CATSDFSQTYQETQYF
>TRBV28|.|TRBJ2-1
CASSPPHSSYNEQFF